What follows describes a single T cell receptor (beta chain). Profiling relied on immunoSEQ multiplex PCR, and the TCRdb table lists in-frame clones only, not all of them. The sample shows about 170,000 clones, approximately 85% of them seen only once. This specimen belongs to a study of blood T cell repertoires in COVID-19. Whole-study context: PBMCs, B-cell-depleted T cells, or T cells provided the cDNA or gDNA that made up the material.

Seattle patients were enrolled during active infection and followed longitudinally. The source of this sequence is a woman aged 80 or over with COVID-19, enrolled during active disease. The sample comprised peripheral blood.

The CDR3 loop is CASSLDSVQPQHF. The CDR3 nucleotides read TGTGCCAGCAGCCTGGACAGTGTTCAGCCCCAGCATTTT. The chain uses TRBV11-1 and TRBJ1-5, with D tentatively TRBD1 (6 bases). The CDR3 extends over 13 amino acids. The germline V gene has CDR1 SGHAT and CDR2 FQDESV (reference sequence). V lost 5 bases and J lost 6, with 11 bases in between.